This record concerns one TCR beta chain sequence. Measured with immunoSEQ multiplex PCR; TCRdb has only the in-frame clones, and not every one. The sample has 150,000 to 200,000 clones, 70% to 90% seen once. This sample is drawn from a study of blood T cell repertoires in COVID-19. The CDR3 is 17 residues long. V lost 2 bases, J lost 0 bases, and 14 bases lay in between. The germline CDR1 and CDR2 sequences are MNHEY and SVGEGT. Material for sequencing was peripheral blood. The V call is TRBV6-2 or TRBV6-3, the J call TRBJ2-4; the D gene is possibly TRBD2 (6 bases). The sequence derives from a human donor in a cohort sampled during active COVID-19. CDR3 nucleotide sequence: TGTGCCAGCAGTTACCCCTCGGGGGAAATAGCCAAAAACATTCAGTACTTC. Its protein product is CASSYPSGEIAKNIQYF.